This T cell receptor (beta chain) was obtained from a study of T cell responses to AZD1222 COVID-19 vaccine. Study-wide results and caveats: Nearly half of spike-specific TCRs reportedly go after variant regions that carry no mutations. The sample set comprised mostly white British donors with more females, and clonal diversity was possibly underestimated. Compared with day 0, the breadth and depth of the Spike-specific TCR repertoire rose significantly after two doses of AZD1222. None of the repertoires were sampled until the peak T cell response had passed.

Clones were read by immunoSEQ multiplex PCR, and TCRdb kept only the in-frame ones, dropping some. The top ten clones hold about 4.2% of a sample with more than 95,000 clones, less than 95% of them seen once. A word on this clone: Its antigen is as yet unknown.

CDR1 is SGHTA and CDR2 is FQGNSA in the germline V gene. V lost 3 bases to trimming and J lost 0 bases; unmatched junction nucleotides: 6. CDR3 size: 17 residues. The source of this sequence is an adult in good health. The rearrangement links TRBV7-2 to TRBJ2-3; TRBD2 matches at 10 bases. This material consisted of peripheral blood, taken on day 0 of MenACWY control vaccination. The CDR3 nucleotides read TGTGCCAGCAGCTTTCCTAGCGGGGGAACTAGCACAGATACGCAGTATTTT. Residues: CASSFPSGGTSTDTQYF.